Shown below are 13 T cell receptor beta chains from a single sample sequenced in a study of vaccination and CD4 T cells after COVID-19. MiXCR was run by TCRdb on the PCR reads, yielding one entry per CDR3 protein. Of 15,000 to 20,000 distinct CDR3 sequences in the sample, approximately 60% are singletons; the top ten hold roughly 1.1%. Sequenced material: CD4+ T cells from blood, taken after SARS-CoV-2 vaccination. These receptors came from a human donor who had recovered from COVID-19.

The CDR3 protein is CASRGRDRLDQPQHF. The CDR3, as DNA: TGTGCCAGCAGAGGTAGGGACAGATTGGATCAGCCCCAGCATTTT. The rearrangement joins TRBV6-1 to TRBJ1-5; 7 bases are a match to TRBD1. Germline CDR1 MNHNS, CDR2 SASEGT. This CDR3 is built from 15 residues. With V trimmed by 6 bases and J by 5 bases, 10 bases remained unmatched.

The chain is built from TRBV15 and TRBJ1-4; possibly TRBD1 for D (5 bases). Germline CDR1 and CDR2: LNHNV and YYDKDF (reference sequence). Between the trimmed V and J ends, which lost 1 base and 3 bases, there was a span of 15 bases. CDR3 size: 17 residues. CDR3 bases: TGTGCCACCAGCAGAGGGTATCCAGGGAGGGCTAATGAAAAACTGTTTTTT. It encodes CATSRGYPGRANEKLFF.

This clonotype appeared a few times. The J gene is TRBJ1-6, the V gene TRBV20-1, with 9 bases fitting TRBD1. This CDR3 is 14 amino acids long. CDR1 and CDR2 (germline): DFQATT, SNEGSKA (reference sequence). With 1 base clipped from V and 12 bases from J, the junction kept 7 bases outside the gene matches. The CDR3 sequence: CSARVDRGYGPLHF. In nucleotides, the CDR3 is TGCAGTGCTAGAGTTGACAGGGGGTATGGACCCCTCCACTTT.

This clonotype was seen only once. The chain uses TRBV20-1 and TRBJ2-3; D is perhaps TRBD1 (5 bases). With 3 bases removed from V and 1 base from J, the gap between germline ends came to 11 bases. Looked up from germline, CDR1 is DFQATT and CDR2 is SNEGSKA (reference sequence). The CDR3 sequence is 14 residues long. The CDR3 here is CSARWGLGTDTQYF. For the CDR3, the DNA is TGCAGTGCTAGGTGGGGCTTGGGCACAGATACGCAGTATTTT.

The chain joins TRBV5-4 to TRBJ2-4; tentatively, D is TRBD2 (5 bases). This CDR3 region has 14 residues. Germline assignment: CDR1 SGHNT and CDR2 YYREEE (reference sequence). V was pared by 5 bases and J by 3 bases, with 12 bases between. The CDR3 DNA reads as TGTGCCAGCAGGGAGGATCTGGTCAAAAACATTCAGTACTTC. The encoded protein is CASREDLVKNIQYF.

V gene TRBV4-1 combines with J gene TRBJ2-5, with TRBD1 as a possible D gene (5 bases). CDR3 size: 16 residues. Deletions cut 1 base from V and 1 base from J, with 13 bases between. Per the germline V gene, CDR1 is MGHRA and CDR2 is YSYEKL. The CDR3 spells CASSQVRDRFQETQYF. CDR3 in DNA: TGCGCCAGCAGCCAAGTTCGCGACAGATTCCAAGAGACCCAGTACTTC.

This clonotype was observed a few times. The DNA for the CDR3 is TGTGCCAGCAGCTTAGGACAGGGGGCGGACATTCAGTACTTC. This codes for CASSLGQGADIQYF. The J gene is TRBJ2-4, the V gene TRBV7-2; 10 positions match TRBD1. With 1 base clipped from V and 8 bases from J, the junction kept 2 bases outside the gene matches. This CDR3 is 14 amino acids long. Per germline, CDR1 SGHTA and CDR2 FQGNSA.

This clonotype has a handful of counts. V usage is TRBV12-3 or TRBV12-4 and J usage is TRBJ2-5, with D maybe TRBD2 (6 bases). V was clipped by 7 bases and J by 4 bases, with 13 bases between them. The CDR3 length is 13 residues. The CDR3 DNA is TGTGCCAGCACCATGACAGCGGGAGAGACCCAGTACTTC. It translates to CASTMTAGETQYF.

This chain connects TRBV4-2 to TRBJ1-5; D is uncertain. There are 14 residues in the CDR3. Germline V gene lookup returns CDR1 LGHNA and CDR2 YNFKEQ. V gave up 3 bases and J gave up 1 base, with 7 bases separating them. Here the CDR3 reads CASSHLASNQPQHF. CDR3 nucleotides: TGTGCCAGCAGCCACTTGGCCAGCAATCAGCCCCAGCATTTT.

The rearrangement joins TRBV7-9 to TRBJ2-5; 7 bases line up with TRBD1. J lost 1 base, V lost 4 bases, and 3 bases had no gene match. Germline V gene sequence: CDR1 SEHNR, CDR2 FQNEAQ (reference sequence). This CDR3 contains 14 residues. DNA for the CDR3: TGTGCCAGCAGCTCTAGGGACAGCCAAGAGACCCAGTACTTC. Its translation: CASSSRDSQETQYF.

V is TRBV2 and J is TRBJ1-2; 7 positions agree with TRBD1. The CDR3 consists of 14 residues. CDR1 and CDR2 from the germline V gene are SNHLY and FYNNEI. The V gene end was trimmed by 7 bases and the J gene end by 4 bases; junction bases not matched to a gene: 9. The CDR3 DNA is TGTGCCAGCACCGACGGACAGGTTGGCTATGGCTACACCTTC. It codes for CASTDGQVGYGYTF.

This sequence joins TRBV18 and TRBJ2-3; unclear D gene. V dropped 2 bases and J dropped 4 bases, with 4 bases sitting between them. Germline CDR1 is KGHSH and CDR2 is LQKENI. The CDR3 runs 12 residues. The CDR3 reads CASSPGSDTQYF. For the CDR3, the DNA is TGTGCCAGCTCACCAGGGTCAGATACGCAGTATTTT.

This clonotype was seen a few times. This sequence joins TRBV6-4 and TRBJ2-1; D may match TRBD1 or TRBD2 (5 bases each). Germline V gene data show CDR1 as MRHNA and CDR2 as SNTAGT. This CDR3 has 13 residues. V was pared by 6 bases and J by 6 bases, with 12 bases between. The CDR3 loop reads CASSTGTFNEQFF. The CDR3 bases are TGTGCCAGCAGCACCGGGACCTTCAATGAGCAGTTCTTC.